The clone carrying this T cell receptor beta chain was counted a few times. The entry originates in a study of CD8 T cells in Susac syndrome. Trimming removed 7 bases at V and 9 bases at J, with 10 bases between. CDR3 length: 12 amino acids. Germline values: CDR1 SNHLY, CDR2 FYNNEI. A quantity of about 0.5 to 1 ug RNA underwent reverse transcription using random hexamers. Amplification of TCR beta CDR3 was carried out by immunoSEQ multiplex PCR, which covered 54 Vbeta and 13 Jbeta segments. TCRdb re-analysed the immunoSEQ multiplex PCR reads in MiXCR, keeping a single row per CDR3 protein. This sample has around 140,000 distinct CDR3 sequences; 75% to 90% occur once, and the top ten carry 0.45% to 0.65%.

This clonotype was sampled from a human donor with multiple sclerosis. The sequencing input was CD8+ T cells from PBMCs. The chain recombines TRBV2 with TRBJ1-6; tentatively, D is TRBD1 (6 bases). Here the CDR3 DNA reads TGTGCCAGCAAGGAGGGGGGTTCACCCCTCCACTTT. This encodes CASKEGGSPLHF.